The next 25 T cell receptor beta chains were all read from a single sample in a study of type 1 and type 2 diabetes patients. The PCR template was genomic DNA. The TCR beta CDR3 region was amplified using 30 forward and 13 reverse primers. Via MiXCR, TCRdb re-called the multiplex PCR reads, giving one row per CDR3 protein. The sample lists under 300,000 distinct CDR3 sequences, over 45% seen once, with roughly an eighth in the top ten. The sample comprised peripheral blood mononuclear cells (PBMCs). Every receptor here comes from a man aged 18 to 29 with type 2 diabetes.

This clonotype came up once. This chain uses TRBV12-3 or TRBV12-4 with TRBJ2-2; 8 bases match TRBD1. The V gene end was trimmed by 5 bases and the J gene end by 3 bases; junction bases not matched to a gene: 8. The CDR3 covers 16 residues. CDR3 amino acids: CASSRLTGADTGELFF. CDR3 nucleotide sequence: TGTGCCAGCAGTCGGCTGACAGGGGCTGACACCGGGGAGCTGTTTTTT.

This chain links TRBV19 with TRBJ2-2, with 14 nucleotides matching TRBD2. With V trimmed by 7 bases and J by 4 bases, 14 bases remained unmatched. The CDR3 covers 19 residues. Germline V gene data show CDR1 as LNHDA and CDR2 as SQIVND (reference sequence). The CDR3 DNA reads as TGTGCCAGTACCAGAATCGATTCCGGACTAGCGGGAGGCACCGGGGAGCTGTTTTTT. This encodes CASTRIDSGLAGGTGELFF. Based on the CDR3 plus reference TRBV19 and TRBJ2-2, the full variable domain is DGGITQSPKYLFRKEGQNVTLSCEQNLNHDAMYWYRQDPGQGLRLIYYSQIVNDFQKGDIAEGYSVSREKKESFPLTVTSAQKNPTAFYLCASTRIDSGLAGGTGELFFGEGSRLTVL.

Concerning this clonotype itself: A much larger clone differs from this one at a single base, so this may be a read error. As the CDR3 is not closed by the conserved phenylalanine or tryptophan, this likely results from a read error. The J gene is TRBJ2-6, the V gene TRBV24-1, with D possibly being TRBD1 (5 bases). V gave up 3 bases and J gave up 3 bases, with 8 bases separating them. CDR1 and CDR2 (germline): KGHDR, SFDVKD. This CDR3 is 15 amino acids long. In DNA, the CDR3 is TGTGCCACCAGTGATCAGGGTGGTGGGGCCAACGTCCTGACTTAC. As protein: CATSDQGGGANVLTY.

This clonotype was counted a few times. The chain joins TRBV2 to TRBJ2-7; D call uncertain. The CDR3 length is 14 residues. The V and J ends lost 7 bases and 4 bases respectively, with 17 bases between them. The V gene's germline CDR1 is SNHLY and CDR2 FYNNEI. The CDR3 here is CASTPRSRPYEQYF. CDR3 bases: TGTGCCAGCACCCCCCGGAGCAGGCCTTACGAGCAGTACTTC.

The sample holds many counts of this clonotype. The chain joins TRBV15 to TRBJ2-1; D may be TRBD1 or TRBD2 (5 bases each). CDR1 is LNHNV, CDR2 YYDKDF, per germline (reference sequence). The CDR3 extends over 14 amino acids. V was shortened by 3 bases and J by 8 bases, with 14 bases between the two germline ends. CDR3 amino acids: CATSSVPGQDEQFF. CDR3 nucleotide sequence: TGTGCCACCAGCAGTGTACCGGGGCAGGATGAGCAGTTCTTC.

This chain links TRBV12-3 or TRBV12-4 with TRBJ1-1, with TRBD1 as a possible D gene (6 bases). The CDR3 consists of 15 residues. The V gene lost 3 bases and the J gene lost 0 bases, with 11 bases spanning the gap. CDR3 in DNA: TGTGCCAGCAGTTTGGGCAGGGGTATGAACACTGAAGCTTTCTTT. This translates into CASSLGRGMNTEAFF.

The genes are TRBV29-1 and TRBJ1-3; D is ambiguous. Germline CDR1 is SQVTM and CDR2 is ANQGSEA. This CDR3 has 11 amino acids. V was trimmed by 6 bases and J by 4 bases, leaving 7 bases between them. The CDR3 region is CSVTTGNTIYF. In nucleotides, the CDR3 is TGCAGCGTCACCACAGGAAACACCATATATTTT.

To note about this clonotype: A much bigger clone sits one base away, suggesting this may be a read error. The rearrangement links TRBV30 to TRBJ2-1; D is unresolved. Germline V gives CDR1 GTSNPN, CDR2 SVGIG (reference sequence). The CDR3 extends over 16 amino acids. This CDR3 is CAWSTSTSLSYSEQFF. The CDR3 nucleotides are TGTGCCTGGAGCACTTCGACAAGCCTCTCCTACAGTGAGCAGTTCTTC. Full variable domain (missing parts from reference TRBV30 and TRBJ2-1): SQTIHQWPATLVQPVGSPLSLECTVEGTSNPNLYWYRQAAGRGLQLLFYSVGIGQISSEVPQNLSASRPQDRQFILSSKKLLLSDSGFYLCAWSTSTSLSYSEQFFGPGTRLTVL.

Many counts were recorded for this clonotype. The rearrangement uses TRBV7-2 and TRBJ2-6; unclear D gene. The CDR3 runs to 18 residues. In germline, CDR1 is SGHTA, CDR2 FQGNSA. The V end lost 2 bases, the J end lost 2 bases, and 16 bases lay between the germline ends. The CDR3, as DNA: TGTGCCAGCAGCTTAACCGGACGATCCTCGGCTGGGGCCAACGTCCTGACTTTC. This codes for CASSLTGRSSAGANVLTF.

The sample holds a few counts of this clonotype. This chain links TRBV19 with TRBJ1-2, with 9 bases matching TRBD1. The V gene's germline CDR1 is LNHDA and CDR2 SQIVND (reference sequence). Trimming cost V 3 bases and J 2 bases; bases outside gene matches: 16. This CDR3 has 19 residues. The CDR3 region is CASSIPWAAGQGPNYGYTF. The CDR3 DNA reads TGTGCCAGTAGTATCCCGTGGGCGGCCGGACAGGGGCCCAACTATGGCTACACCTTC.

This chain links TRBV7-2 with TRBJ2-7, with 11 bases aligning to TRBD1. The length of the CDR3 is 16 residues. Germline V gene sequence: CDR1 SGHTA, CDR2 FQGNSA. V gave up 4 bases and J gave up 2 bases; unmatched junction bases: 7. The CDR3 loop is CASSSWTGGRTYEQYF. Written as DNA, the CDR3 is TGTGCCAGCAGCTCGTGGACAGGGGGCAGGACCTACGAGCAGTACTTC.

This clonotype was seen repeatedly, ten times or more. This chain uses TRBV15 with TRBJ1-4; D uncertain. V lost 0 bases, J lost 7 bases, and 12 bases lay in between. Germline V gives CDR1 LNHNV, CDR2 YYDKDF (reference sequence). The CDR3 is 15 amino acids. The CDR3 DNA follows: TGTGCCACCAGCAGAGATTTGTCTTACGGTGAAAAACTGTTTTTT. It codes for CATSRDLSYGEKLFF.

For this clonotype: One end of the junction does not line up with germline, which may come from a read error. The rearrangement joins TRBV9 to TRBJ2-4; D is uncertain. Germline V gives CDR1 SGDLS, CDR2 YYNGEE. The CDR3 has 14 amino acids. The CDR3 DNA sequence: TGTGCCAGCAGCGTAGGGTCAGAGGAAAACATTCAATACTTC. Amino acids: CASSVGSEENIQYF.

This chain uses TRBV25-1 with TRBJ1-4, with D possibly TRBD1 on 5 matching bases. V was shortened by 3 bases and J by 4 bases, with 18 bases between the two germline ends. CDR1 is MGHDK and CDR2 is SYGVNS in the germline V gene. The CDR3 runs to 17 residues. The CDR3 region is CASSDSGTRFNNEKLFF. The CDR3 DNA reads as TGTGCCAGCAGTGACTCCGGGACTCGCTTTAATAATGAAAAACTGTTTTTT.

The chain links TRBV7-6 to TRBJ2-3; 9 bases line up with TRBD2. Per germline, CDR1 SGHVS and CDR2 FNYEAQ. This CDR3 comprises 15 residues. The ends lost 3 bases at V and 4 bases at J; junction bases unmatched: 5. CDR3 loop: CASSLIAGEADTQYF. The CDR3 DNA reads TGTGCCAGCAGCTTGATAGCGGGAGAAGCAGATACGCAGTATTTT.

This clonotype was detected only a few times. The chain joins TRBV20-1 to TRBJ1-5, with 9 bases identical to TRBD1. Germline V gene sequence: CDR1 DFQATT, CDR2 SNEGSKA (reference sequence). The V gene end was trimmed by 7 bases and the J gene end by 7 bases; junction bases not matched to a gene: 8. This CDR3 region has 13 residues. The CDR3 bases are TGCAGTGTCTCACAGGGGGCGAAACAGCCCCAGCATTTT. Amino acid sequence: CSVSQGAKQPQHF.

This clonotype has at least ten counts. V usage is TRBV25-1 and J usage is TRBJ1-1; tentative D call: TRBD1 (5 bases). V lost 2 bases and J 4 bases, leaving 17 bases between the germline ends. Looked up from germline, CDR1 is MGHDK and CDR2 is SYGVNS. This CDR3 spans 16 amino acids. CDR3 residues: CASSEGGPLGITEAFF. Here the CDR3 DNA reads TGTGCCAGCAGTGAAGGGGGACCTCTAGGTATCACTGAAGCTTTCTTT. Complete variable domain (other parts from reference TRBV25-1 and TRBJ1-1): EADIYQTPRYLVIGTGKKITLECSQTMGHDKMYWYQQDPGMELHLIHYSYGVNSTEKGDLSSESTVSRIRTEHFPLTLESARPSHTSQYLCASSEGGPLGITEAFFGQGTRLTVV.

The CDR3, as DNA: TGTGCCAGCAGTGGGACAACCAGCTCCTATAATTCACCCCTCCACTTT. Its translation: CASSGTTSSYNSPLHF. This chain connects TRBV2 to TRBJ1-6; D perhaps matches TRBD1 (5 bases). The germline gives CDR1 SNHLY, CDR2 FYNNEI. Trimming took off 4 bases at V and 0 bases at J, with 10 bases between the two ends. The CDR3 is made up of 16 amino acids.

The table lists this clonotype with a few counts. This rearrangement joins TRBV6-5 to TRBJ2-7; no firm D call. Germline CDR1 reads MNHEY; CDR2 reads SVGAGI. Trimming cost V 7 bases and J 2 bases, with 15 bases left between them. The length of the CDR3 is 14 residues. This CDR3 is CASIAITGTYEQYF. The CDR3 DNA is TGTGCCAGCATCGCAATAACCGGAACCTACGAGCAGTACTTC.

This clonotype was seen repeatedly, ten times or more. The chain has TRBV10-1 and TRBJ2-7, with a possible D match to TRBD2 (6 bases). CDR3 length: 13 residues. Germline loops: CDR1 WNHNN, CDR2 SYGVQD (reference sequence). With 4 bases removed from V and 2 bases from J, the gap between germline ends came to 9 bases. The CDR3 DNA sequence: TGCGCCAGCAGTGGTGGCGGGACCTACGAGCAGTACTTC. It is translated as CASSGGGTYEQYF.

Worth noting for this clonotype: At one end, the junction sequence differs from germline, possibly due to a read error. The V and J genes are TRBV5-1 and TRBJ1-1; unclear D gene. CDR1 and CDR2 (germline): SGHRS, YFSETQ. The CDR3 sequence is 15 residues long. CDR3 nucleotides: TGCGCCAGCAGCTTCCGTCAGTCCATGAACACCGAAGCTTTCTTT. Residues: CASSFRQSMNTEAFF.

This clonotype was counted a few times. This chain links TRBV6-1 with TRBJ1-3; D unclear. The germline CDR1 and CDR2 sequences are MNHNS and SASEGT. Trimming pared 6 bases from V and 1 base from J, leaving 13 bases between. This CDR3 is built from 15 residues. CDR3 loop: CASSKSSGSGNTIYF. Here the CDR3 DNA reads TGTGCCAGCAGCAAAAGTTCGGGATCTGGAAACACCATATATTTT.

V and J are TRBV7-9 and TRBJ1-4; unclear D gene. The CDR3 extends over 11 amino acids. V was shortened by 5 bases and J by 5 bases, with 3 bases between the two germline ends. The V gene's germline CDR1 is SEHNR and CDR2 FQNEAQ (reference sequence). The CDR3 DNA sequence: TGTGCCAGCAGCGGCAATGAAAAACTGTTTTTT. Translated, it gives CASSGNEKLFF.

The chain carries TRBV5-8 and TRBJ2-2, with unresolved D. The CDR3 runs to 13 residues. Germline CDR1 is SGHTS and CDR2 is YDEGEE. V was shortened by 4 bases and J by 6 bases, with 10 bases between the two germline ends. This CDR3 reads CASSRQAAGELFF. In nucleotides, the CDR3 is TGTGCCAGCAGCCGTCAGGCCGCCGGGGAGCTGTTTTTT.

With respect to this clonotype: A read error is likely, as this CDR3 ends without the conserved phenylalanine or tryptophan. This rearrangement joins TRBV7-8 to TRBJ2-3; TRBD2 agrees at 7 bases. Germline V CDR1 and CDR2: SGHVS, FQNEAQ. The CDR3 runs 16 residues. V shed 6 bases and J 0 bases; nucleotides not matched to a gene: 9. DNA of the CDR3: TGTGCCAGCAGTACCCAGCCAGCGGGAAGCACAGATACGCAGTATTCT. Its protein product is CASSTQPAGSTDTQYS.